Below are 5 T cell receptor beta chains sequenced from a single sample in a study of shared clonotypes between healthy human individuals. TCRdb's table, derived via immunoSEQ multiplex PCR, lists solely in-frame clones and lacks some. The sample comprises roughly 2,300,000 clones, 92% of which are singletons, and 0.3% to 0.45% rests with the top ten. The sequenced sample consisted of naive CD4+ T cells from PBMCs. Subset of the sample: CD45RA+ positively selected. These receptors all come from a man in his late teens or twenties in good health. Some clones in this sample may be carry-over from other donors' samples.

Worth noting for this clone: Other DNA sequences in the sample encode the same CDR3. The rearrangement uses TRBV28 and TRBJ1-1, with D unclear. The germline gives CDR1 MDHEN, CDR2 SYDVKM. This CDR3 spans 12 amino acids. V shed 4 bases and J shed 3 bases, with 6 bases lying between them. This chain's CDR3 is CASSSLYTEAFF. The DNA of the CDR3 is TGTGCCAGCAGTTCCCTCTACACTGAAGCTTTCTTT. Full variable domain (remainder filled in from reference TRBV28 and TRBJ1-1): DVKVTQSSRYLVKRTGEKVFLECVQDMDHENMFWYRQDPGLGLRLIYFSYDVKMKEKGDIPEGYSVSREKKERFSLILESASTNQTSMYLCASSSLYTEAFFGQGTRLTVV.

The chain employs TRBV28 and TRBJ2-1; D possibly corresponds to TRBD2 (7 bases). The CDR3 is 18 amino acids. Trimming pared 5 bases from V and 0 bases from J, leaving 20 bases between. Germline V gene sequence: CDR1 MDHEN, CDR2 SYDVKM. The CDR3 nucleotides read TGTGCCAGCAGTGCTACGGGGGGAGGGGGTTTCTCCTACAATGAGCAGTTCTTC. The encoded protein is CASSATGGGGFSYNEQFF.

The chain employs TRBV7-9 and TRBJ2-1; D remains unclear. This CDR3 is built from 13 residues. Per germline, CDR1 SEHNR and CDR2 FQNEAQ (reference sequence). V was pared by 1 base and J by 8 bases, with 9 bases between. CDR3 coding DNA: TGTGCCAGCAGCTTAGATGGGGAAGATGAGCAGTTCTTC. This codes for CASSLDGEDEQFF.

This chain uses TRBV5-1 with TRBJ2-7; 7 bases match TRBD1. The V segment lost 1 base and the J segment 2 bases; nucleotides outside the gene matches: 3. This CDR3 has 14 residues. Germline V gives CDR1 SGHRS, CDR2 YFSETQ. CDR3 nucleotide sequence: TGCGCCAGCAGCTTGTACAGGGGAGCCTACGAGCAGTACTTC. Translation: CASSLYRGAYEQYF.

J is TRBJ2-1 and V is TRBV2; D is perhaps TRBD2 (5 bases). The germline gives CDR1 SNHLY, CDR2 FYNNEI. This CDR3 contains 14 residues. Trimming took 8 bases from V and 9 from J, leaving 20 bases between them. The chain's CDR3 is CASLRSGLQSEQFF. DNA of the CDR3: TGTGCCAGCTTAAGGAGCGGCCTACAAAGTGAGCAGTTCTTC.